The entry below describes one TCR beta chain. What it binds is not known. This sample is drawn from a study of T cell responses to AZD1222 COVID-19 vaccine. Notes on the study in general: Per reports, nearly half of all spike-specific TCRs target regions that are unmutated in variants. The sample set comprised mostly white British donors with more females, and clonal diversity was possibly underestimated. Among those given AZD1222, only 6 or 7 were seropositive at baseline.

This CDR3 has 14 residues. Germline CDR1 and CDR2: LGHDT and YNNKEL (reference sequence). The V gene lost 6 bases and the J gene lost 4 bases, with 13 bases spanning the gap. Repertoires were generated with immunoSEQ multiplex PCR, while TCRdb's copy carries only in-frame clones and drops some. The sample carries around 61,000 clones, roughly 85% recorded once. This TCR was recovered from an adult in good health. The gene calls are TRBV3-1 (or the pseudogene TRBV3-2) and TRBJ2-1; D perhaps matches TRBD1 (5 bases). The specimen comprised peripheral blood, sampled on day 0 of AZD1222 vaccination. The CDR3 sequence: CASRRGNTYNEQFF. DNA of the CDR3: TGTGCCAGCAGAAGGGGCAATACATACAATGAGCAGTTCTTC.